This T cell receptor (beta chain) was obtained from a study of cytomegalovirus exposure and HLA in healthy donors. Whole-study context: The 130 or so validation repertoires used the same platform as the roughly 670 first-cohort repertoires (as reported by a later analysis).

Details on this clone: Its antigen is not identified.

Study-wide findings and caveats: In vitro work confirmed that a few CMV-associated chains recognize CMV antigens.

Only in-frame clones appear in the TCRdb table, and some are missing; sequencing was by immunoSEQ multiplex PCR. The sample carries 100,000 to 120,000 clones, approximately 95% recorded once. Per germline, CDR1 SGHNT and CDR2 YENEEA. Trimming took 5 bases from V and 3 from J, leaving 7 bases between them. The CDR3 sequence is 13 residues long. Sample: PBMCs. The V call is TRBV11-3, the J call TRBJ2-2; unclear D gene. The sequence derives from a woman aged 18 to 35 in good health and CMV-seronegative. As DNA, the CDR3 is TGTGCCAGCAGCGGCAGATACACCGGGGAGCTGTTTTTT. This encodes CASSGRYTGELFF.